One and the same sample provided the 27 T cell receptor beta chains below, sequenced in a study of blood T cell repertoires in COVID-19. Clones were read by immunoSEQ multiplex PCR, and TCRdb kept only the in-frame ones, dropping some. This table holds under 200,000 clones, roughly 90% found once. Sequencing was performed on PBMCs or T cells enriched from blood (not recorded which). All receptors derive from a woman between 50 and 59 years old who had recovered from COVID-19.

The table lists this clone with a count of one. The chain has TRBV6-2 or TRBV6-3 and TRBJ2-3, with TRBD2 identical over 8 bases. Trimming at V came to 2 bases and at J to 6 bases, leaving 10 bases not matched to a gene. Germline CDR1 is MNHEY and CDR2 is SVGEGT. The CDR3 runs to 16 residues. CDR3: CASSYARGGRWDTQYF. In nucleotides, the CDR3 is TGTGCCAGCAGTTACGCACGGGGGGGCCGGTGGGATACGCAGTATTTT.

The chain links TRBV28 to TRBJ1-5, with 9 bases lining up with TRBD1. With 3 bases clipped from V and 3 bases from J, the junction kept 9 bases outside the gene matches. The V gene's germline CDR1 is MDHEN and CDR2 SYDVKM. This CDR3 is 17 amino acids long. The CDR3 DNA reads TGTGCCAGCAGTTTTCGGACAGGGGTGAGACACAATCAGCCCCAGCATTTT. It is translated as CASSFRTGVRHNQPQHF.

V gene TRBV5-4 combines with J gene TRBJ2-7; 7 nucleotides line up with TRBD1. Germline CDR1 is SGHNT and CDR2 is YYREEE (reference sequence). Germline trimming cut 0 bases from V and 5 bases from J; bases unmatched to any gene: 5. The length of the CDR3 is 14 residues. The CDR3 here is CASSLERGRNEQYF. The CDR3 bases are TGTGCCAGCAGCTTGGAAAGGGGGCGCAACGAGCAGTACTTC. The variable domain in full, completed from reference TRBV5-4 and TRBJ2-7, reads ETGVTQSPTHLIKTRGQQVTLRCSSQSGHNTVSWYQQALGQGPQFIFQYYREEENGRGNFPPRFSGLQFPNYSSELNVNALELDDSALYLCASSLERGRNEQYFGPGTRLTVT.

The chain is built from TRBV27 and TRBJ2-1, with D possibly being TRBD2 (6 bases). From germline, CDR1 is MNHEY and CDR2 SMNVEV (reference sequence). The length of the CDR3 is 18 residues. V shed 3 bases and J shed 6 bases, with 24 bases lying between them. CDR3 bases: TGTGCCAGCAGTTTCACAAGCAGACTAGTCCCCACAGGCAATGAGCAGTTCTTC. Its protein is CASSFTSRLVPTGNEQFF.

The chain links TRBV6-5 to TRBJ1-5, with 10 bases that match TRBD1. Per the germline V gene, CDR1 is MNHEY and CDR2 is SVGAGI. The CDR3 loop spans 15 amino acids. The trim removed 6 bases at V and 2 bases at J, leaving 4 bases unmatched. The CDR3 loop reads CASSMDRGGNQPQHF. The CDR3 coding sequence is TGTGCCAGCAGCATGGACAGGGGGGGCAATCAGCCCCAGCATTTT.

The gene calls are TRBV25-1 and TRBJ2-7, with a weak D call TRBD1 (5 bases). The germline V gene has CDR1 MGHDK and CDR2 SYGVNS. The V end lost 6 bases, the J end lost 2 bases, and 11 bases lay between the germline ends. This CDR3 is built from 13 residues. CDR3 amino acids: CASRQESTYEQYF. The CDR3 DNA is TGTGCCAGCAGACAGGAAAGCACCTACGAGCAGTACTTC.

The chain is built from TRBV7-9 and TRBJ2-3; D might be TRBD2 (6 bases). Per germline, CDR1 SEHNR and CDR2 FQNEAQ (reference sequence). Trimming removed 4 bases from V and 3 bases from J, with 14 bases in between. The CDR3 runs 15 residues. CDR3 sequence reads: CASSSPTRETDTQYF. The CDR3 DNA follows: TGTGCCAGCAGCTCCCCGACCCGGGAGACAGATACGCAGTATTTT.

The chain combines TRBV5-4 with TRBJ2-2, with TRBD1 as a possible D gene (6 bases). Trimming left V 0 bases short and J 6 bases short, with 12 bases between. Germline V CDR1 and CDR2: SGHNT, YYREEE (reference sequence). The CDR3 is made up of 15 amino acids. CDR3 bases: TGTGCCAGCAGCTTGGTATCAGGGGCGTCCGGGGAGCTGTTTTTT. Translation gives CASSLVSGASGELFF.

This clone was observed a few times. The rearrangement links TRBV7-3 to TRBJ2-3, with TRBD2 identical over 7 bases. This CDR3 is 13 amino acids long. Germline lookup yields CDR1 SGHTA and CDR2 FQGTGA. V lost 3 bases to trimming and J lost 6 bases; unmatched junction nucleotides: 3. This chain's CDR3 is CASSFAGVDTQYF. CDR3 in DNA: TGTGCCAGCAGCTTCGCGGGGGTGGATACGCAGTATTTT.

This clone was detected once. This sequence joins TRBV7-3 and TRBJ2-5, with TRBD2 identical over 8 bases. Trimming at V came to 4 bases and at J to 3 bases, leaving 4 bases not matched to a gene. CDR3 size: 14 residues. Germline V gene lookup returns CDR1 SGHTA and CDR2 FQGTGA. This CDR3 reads CASSSPGLEETQYF. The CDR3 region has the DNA TGTGCCAGCAGCTCGCCGGGACTAGAAGAGACCCAGTACTTC.

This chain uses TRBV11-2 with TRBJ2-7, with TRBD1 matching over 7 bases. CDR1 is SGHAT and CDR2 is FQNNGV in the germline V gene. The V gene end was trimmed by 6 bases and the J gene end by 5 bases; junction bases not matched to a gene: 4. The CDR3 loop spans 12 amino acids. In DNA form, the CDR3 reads TGTGCCAGCAGTCTTCAGGGGGACGAGCAGTACTTC. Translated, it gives CASSLQGDEQYF.

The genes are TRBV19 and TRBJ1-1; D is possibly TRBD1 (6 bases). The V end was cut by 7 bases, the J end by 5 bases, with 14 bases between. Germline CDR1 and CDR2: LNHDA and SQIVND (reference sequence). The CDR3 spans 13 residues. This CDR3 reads CASTQTGATEAFF. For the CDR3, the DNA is TGTGCCAGTACTCAGACAGGTGCAACTGAAGCTTTCTTT.

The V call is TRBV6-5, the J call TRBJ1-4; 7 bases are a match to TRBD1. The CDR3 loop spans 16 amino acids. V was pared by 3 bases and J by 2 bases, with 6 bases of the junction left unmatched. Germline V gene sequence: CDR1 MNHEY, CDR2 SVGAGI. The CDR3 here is CASSYQGGRTNEKLFF. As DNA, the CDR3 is TGTGCCAGCAGTTATCAGGGGGGTCGGACTAATGAAAAACTGTTTTTT.

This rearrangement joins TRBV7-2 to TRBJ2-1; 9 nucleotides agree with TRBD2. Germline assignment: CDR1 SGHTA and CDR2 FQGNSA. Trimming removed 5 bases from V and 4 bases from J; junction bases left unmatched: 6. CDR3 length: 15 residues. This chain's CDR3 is CASSTSGSGYNEQFF. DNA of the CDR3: TGTGCCAGCAGCACTAGCGGGTCCGGGTACAATGAGCAGTTCTTC.

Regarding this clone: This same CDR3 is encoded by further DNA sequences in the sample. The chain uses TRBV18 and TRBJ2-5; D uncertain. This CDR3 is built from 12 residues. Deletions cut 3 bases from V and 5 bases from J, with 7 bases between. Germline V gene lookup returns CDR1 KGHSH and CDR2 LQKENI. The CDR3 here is CASSPVQETQYF. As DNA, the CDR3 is TGTGCCAGCTCACCCGTACAGGAGACCCAGTACTTC.

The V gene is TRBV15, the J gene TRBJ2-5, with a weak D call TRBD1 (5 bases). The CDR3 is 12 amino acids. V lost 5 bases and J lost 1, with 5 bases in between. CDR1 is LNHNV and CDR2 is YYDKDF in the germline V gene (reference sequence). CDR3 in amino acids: CATSGAQETQYF. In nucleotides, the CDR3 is TGTGCCACCAGCGGGGCCCAAGAGACCCAGTACTTC.

The CDR3 protein is CAPRQGATQYF. CDR3 nucleotide sequence: TGTGCCCCCCGACAGGGCGCGACCCAGTACTTC. The V call is TRBV2, the J call TRBJ2-5; 7 bases agree with TRBD1. CDR3 length: 11 residues. J lost 7 bases, V lost 11 bases, and 7 bases had no gene match. The germline V gene encodes CDR1 SNHLY and CDR2 FYNNEI.

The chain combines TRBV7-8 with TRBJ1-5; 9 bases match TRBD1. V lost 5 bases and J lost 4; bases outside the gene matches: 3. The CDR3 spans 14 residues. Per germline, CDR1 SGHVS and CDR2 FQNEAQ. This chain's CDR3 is CASSPDRGNQPQHF. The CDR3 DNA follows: TGTGCCAGCAGCCCAGACAGGGGGAATCAGCCCCAGCATTTT.

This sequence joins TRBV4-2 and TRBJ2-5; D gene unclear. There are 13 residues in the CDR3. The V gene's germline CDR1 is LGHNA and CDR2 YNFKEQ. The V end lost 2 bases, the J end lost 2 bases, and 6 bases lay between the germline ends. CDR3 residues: CASSQRDQETQYF. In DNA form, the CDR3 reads TGTGCCAGCAGCCAAAGAGATCAAGAGACCCAGTACTTC.

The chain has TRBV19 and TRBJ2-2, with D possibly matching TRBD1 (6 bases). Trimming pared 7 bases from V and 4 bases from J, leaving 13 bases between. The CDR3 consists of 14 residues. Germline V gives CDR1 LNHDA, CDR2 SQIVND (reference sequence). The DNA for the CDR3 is TGTGCCAGTACCCGACAGGCCTCCACCGGGGAGCTGTTTTTT. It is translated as CASTRQASTGELFF.

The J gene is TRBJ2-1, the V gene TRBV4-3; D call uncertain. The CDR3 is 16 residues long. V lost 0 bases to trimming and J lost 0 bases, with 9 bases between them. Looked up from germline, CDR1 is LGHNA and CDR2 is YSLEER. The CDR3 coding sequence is TGCGCCAGCAGCCAAGAGGCCTCTTTCTCCTACAATGAGCAGTTCTTC. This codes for CASSQEASFSYNEQFF.

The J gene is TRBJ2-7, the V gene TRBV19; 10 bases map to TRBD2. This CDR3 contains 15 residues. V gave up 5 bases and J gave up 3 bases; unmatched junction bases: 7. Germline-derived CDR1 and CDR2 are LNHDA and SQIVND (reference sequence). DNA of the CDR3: TGTGCCAGTAGTGCAGGAAGCGGGGGGGACTACGAGCAGTACTTC. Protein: CASSAGSGGDYEQYF.

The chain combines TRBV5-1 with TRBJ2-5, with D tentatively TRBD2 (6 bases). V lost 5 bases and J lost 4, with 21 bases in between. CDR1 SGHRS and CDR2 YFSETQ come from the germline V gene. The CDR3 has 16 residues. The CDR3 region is CASSPYGGKGGETQYF. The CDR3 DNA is TGCGCCAGCAGTCCATACGGGGGTAAAGGCGGAGAGACCCAGTACTTC. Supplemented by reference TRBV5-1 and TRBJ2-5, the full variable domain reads KAGVTQTPRYLIKTRGQQVTLSCSPISGHRSVSWYQQTPGQGLQFLFEYFSETQRNKGNFPGRFSGRQFSNSRSEMNVSTLELGDSALYLCASSPYGGKGGETQYFGPGTRLLVL.

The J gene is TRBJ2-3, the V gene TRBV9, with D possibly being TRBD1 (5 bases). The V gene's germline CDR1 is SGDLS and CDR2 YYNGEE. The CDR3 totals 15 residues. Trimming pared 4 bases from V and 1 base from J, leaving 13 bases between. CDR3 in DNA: TGTGCCAGCAGCTGGACATTGGACGGCACAGATACGCAGTATTTT. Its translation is CASSWTLDGTDTQYF. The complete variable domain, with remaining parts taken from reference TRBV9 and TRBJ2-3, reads DSGVTQTPKHLITATGQRVTLRCSPRSGDLSVYWYQQSLDQGLQFLIQYYNGEERAKGNILERFSAQQFPDLHSELNLSSLELGDSALYFCASSWTLDGTDTQYFGPGTRLTVL.

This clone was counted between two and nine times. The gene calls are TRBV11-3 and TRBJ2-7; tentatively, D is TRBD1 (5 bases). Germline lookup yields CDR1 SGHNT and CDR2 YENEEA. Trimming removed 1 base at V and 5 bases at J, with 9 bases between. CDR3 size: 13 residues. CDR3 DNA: TGTGCCAGCAGCTTAGCGGCAGGGAACGAGCAGTACTTC. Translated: CASSLAAGNEQYF.

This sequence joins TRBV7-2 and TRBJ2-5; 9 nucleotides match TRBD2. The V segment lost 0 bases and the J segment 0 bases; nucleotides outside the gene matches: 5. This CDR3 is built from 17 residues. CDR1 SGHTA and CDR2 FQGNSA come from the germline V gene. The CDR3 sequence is CASSLANLAGYQETQYF. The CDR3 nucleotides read TGTGCCAGCAGCTTAGCGAACCTAGCGGGATACCAAGAGACCCAGTACTTC. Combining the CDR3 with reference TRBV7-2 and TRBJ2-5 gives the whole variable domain GAGVSQSPSNKVTEKGKDVELRCDPISGHTALYWYRQSLGQGLEFLIYFQGNSAPDKSGLPSDRFSAERTGGSVSTLTIQRTQQEDSAVYLCASSLANLAGYQETQYFGPGTRLLVL.

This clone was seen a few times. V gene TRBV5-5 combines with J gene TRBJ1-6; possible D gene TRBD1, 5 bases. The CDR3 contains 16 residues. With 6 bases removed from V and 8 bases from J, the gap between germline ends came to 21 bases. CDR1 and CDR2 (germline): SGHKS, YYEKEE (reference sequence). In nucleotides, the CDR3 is TGTGCCAGCACGCCAGGTCGGGGGGGTCGAGATTCACCCCTCCACTTT. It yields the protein CASTPGRGGRDSPLHF.